A selection of T cell receptor beta chains follows, all from one sample in a study of T cell responses to AZD1222 COVID-19 vaccine. Here immunoSEQ multiplex PCR was the method, and the copy in TCRdb shows in-frame clones only, minus some. The table includes about 150,000 clones, around 88% detected once. The sequences come from peripheral blood, collected on day 0 of AZD1222 vaccination. Every receptor here comes from an adult in good health. Each CDR3 is given with its conserved first and last residue. A D gene is named only where the DNA matches it firmly. Some rows mark clone size as missing; the rest say once, few, many or name a class of expanded clone.

d_gene: TRBD2; v_gene: TRBV5-4; abundance: once; j_gene: TRBJ2-2; CDR3nt: TGTGCCAGCAGCTCGGAATTGGGACTAGCGGGGGGCACCGGGGAGCTGTTTTTT; CDR3aa: CASSSELGLAGGTGELFF
d_gene: .; v_gene: TRBV29-1; abundance: .; j_gene: TRBJ1-5; CDR3nt: TGCAGCGTTGAACTTCCAGGACGGTCAAATCAGCCCCAGCATTTT; CDR3aa: CSVELPGRSNQPQHF
d_gene: .; v_gene: TRBV2; abundance: .; j_gene: TRBJ2-3; CDR3nt: TGTGCCAGCAGTGTTCTAGGAAGCACAGATACGCAGTATTTT; CDR3aa: CASSVLGSTDTQYF
d_gene: TRBD1; v_gene: TRBV29-1; abundance: .; j_gene: TRBJ1-3; CDR3nt: TGCAGCGTAAGACAGGGTGCTGGAAACACCATATATTTT; CDR3aa: CSVRQGAGNTIYF
d_gene: .; v_gene: TRBV5-1; abundance: .; j_gene: TRBJ1-2; CDR3nt: TGCGCCAGCAGCCCGGACGACAGTCAGGGCTACACCTTC; CDR3aa: CASSPDDSQGYTF
d_gene: .; v_gene: TRBV10-3; abundance: .; j_gene: TRBJ2-5; CDR3nt: TGTGCCATCAGTGAGTCATGGACGCCGGGGCCTCGAGAGACCCAGTACTTC; CDR3aa: CAISESWTPGPRETQYF
d_gene: TRBD2; v_gene: TRBV5-6; abundance: .; j_gene: TRBJ2-3; CDR3nt: TGTGCCAGCAGCTTACGGACTAGCGGGAGGGCAACAGATACGCAGTATTTT; CDR3aa: CASSLRTSGRATDTQYF
d_gene: TRBD2; v_gene: TRBV9; abundance: .; j_gene: TRBJ2-5; CDR3nt: TGTGCCAGCAGCCCCCGACTAGCGGGAAGCTGGTTGGAGACCCAGTACTTC; CDR3aa: CASSPRLAGSWLETQYF
d_gene: TRBD1; v_gene: TRBV6-5; abundance: .; j_gene: TRBJ1-1; CDR3nt: TGTGCCAGCAGAACAGGGGGAATGAACACTGAAGCTTTCTTT; CDR3aa: CASRTGGMNTEAFF
d_gene: .; v_gene: TRBV5-5; abundance: .; j_gene: TRBJ1-1; CDR3nt: TGTGCCAGCAGCTTGGAGGGGCCCACTGAAGCTTTCTTT; CDR3aa: CASSLEGPTEAFF
d_gene: TRBD1; v_gene: TRBV2; abundance: .; j_gene: TRBJ1-6; CDR3nt: TGTGCCAGCGGGGACAGGGGGCGGTCACCCCTCCACTTT; CDR3aa: CASGDRGRSPLHF
d_gene: TRBD1; v_gene: TRBV6-5; abundance: .; j_gene: TRBJ1-5; CDR3nt: TGTGCCAGCAGCCTGGGACAGGGCCCGAATCAGCCCCAGCATTTT; CDR3aa: CASSLGQGPNQPQHF
d_gene: .; v_gene: TRBV29-1; abundance: .; j_gene: TRBJ2-7; CDR3nt: TGCAGCGCCATGGGGGCAGGCAACTACGAGCAGTACTTC; CDR3aa: CSAMGAGNYEQYF
d_gene: TRBD2; v_gene: TRBV6-5; abundance: .; j_gene: TRBJ2-2; CDR3nt: TGTGCCAGCAGTTCGCCTAGCGGGAGGTTGACCGGGGAGCTGTTTTTT; CDR3aa: CASSSPSGRLTGELFF
d_gene: .; v_gene: TRBV5-1; abundance: .; j_gene: TRBJ2-1; CDR3nt: TGCGCCAGCAGCTTGGTAACAGCCGCCTACAATGAGCAGTTCTTC; CDR3aa: CASSLVTAAYNEQFF
d_gene: .; v_gene: TRBV6-1; abundance: .; j_gene: TRBJ1-5; CDR3nt: TGTGCCAGCAGTGAAGCGCTTCGGAGCCAGCCCCAGCATTTT; CDR3aa: CASSEALRSQPQHF
d_gene: .; v_gene: TRBV7-2; abundance: .; j_gene: TRBJ2-3; CDR3nt: TGTGCCAGCAGCCCCGCCGGCGTATCCACGCAGTATTTT; CDR3aa: CASSPAGVSTQYF
d_gene: .; v_gene: TRBV30; abundance: .; j_gene: TRBJ1-1; CDR3nt: TGTGCCTGGAGTGTCACCCGAATACAACCCGAAGCTTTCTTT; CDR3aa: CAWSVTRIQPEAFF
d_gene: .; v_gene: TRBV5-6; abundance: .; j_gene: TRBJ1-1; CDR3nt: TGTGCCAGCAGCCGGAGGGAGGGAGGCGCTTTCTTT; CDR3aa: CASSRREGGAFF
d_gene: .; v_gene: TRBV4-2; abundance: .; j_gene: TRBJ2-1; CDR3nt: TGTGCCAGCAGCCAAGAGGCCGGGAGTAGCTACAATGAGCAGTTCTTC; CDR3aa: CASSQEAGSSYNEQFF
d_gene: .; v_gene: TRBV28; abundance: .; j_gene: TRBJ2-5; CDR3nt: TGTGCCAGCCGTACCCTGGAGAGGTGGGAGACCCAGTACTTC; CDR3aa: CASRTLERWETQYF
d_gene: .; v_gene: TRBV25-1; abundance: .; j_gene: TRBJ2-2; CDR3nt: TGTGCCAGCGGAGACAGAAAACACACCGGGGAGCTGTTTTTT; CDR3aa: CASGDRKHTGELFF
d_gene: TRBD2; v_gene: TRBV5-8; abundance: .; j_gene: TRBJ2-1; CDR3nt: TGTGCCAGCAGCGCCGGGACTAGCGGGTTCTACAATGAGCAGTTCTTC; CDR3aa: CASSAGTSGFYNEQFF
d_gene: TRBD1; v_gene: TRBV27; abundance: .; j_gene: TRBJ2-7; CDR3nt: TGTGCCAGCAATAAAGGGGGCGCCTCGTACGAGCAGTACTTC; CDR3aa: CASNKGGASYEQYF
d_gene: .; v_gene: TRBV2; abundance: once; j_gene: TRBJ1-1; CDR3nt: TGTGCCAGCAGTGAAACGAGGTATGGGAGTGAAGCTTTCTTT; CDR3aa: CASSETRYGSEAFF
d_gene: TRBD1; v_gene: TRBV29-1; abundance: .; j_gene: TRBJ1-5; CDR3nt: TGCAGCGTCAGAAGACAGGGAGTCAATCAGCCCCAGCATTTT; CDR3aa: CSVRRQGVNQPQHF
d_gene: .; v_gene: TRBV30; abundance: .; j_gene: TRBJ1-1; CDR3nt: TGTGCCTGGAGTGACCGGGGGGGCACTGAAGCTTTCTTT; CDR3aa: CAWSDRGGTEAFF
d_gene: .; v_gene: TRBV19; abundance: .; j_gene: TRBJ2-1; CDR3nt: TGTGCCAGTAGTGTTTCGACCGGGACTCAGAGCTCCTACAATGAGCAGTTCTTC; CDR3aa: CASSVSTGTQSSYNEQFF
d_gene: .; v_gene: TRBV25-1; abundance: .; j_gene: TRBJ1-1; CDR3nt: TGTGCCAGCAGTGCGGGGATGGGAGCGAACACTGAAGCTTTCTTT; CDR3aa: CASSAGMGANTEAFF
d_gene: .; v_gene: TRBV7-9; abundance: once; j_gene: TRBJ2-1; CDR3nt: TGTGCCAGCTCAAAAGGCAATGAGCAGTTCTTC; CDR3aa: CASSKGNEQFF
d_gene: .; v_gene: TRBV5-6; abundance: .; j_gene: TRBJ1-5; CDR3nt: TGTGCCAGCAGCTTGAGCAGGTACAATCAGCCCCAGCATTTT; CDR3aa: CASSLSRYNQPQHF
d_gene: .; v_gene: TRBV5-5; abundance: .; j_gene: TRBJ1-5; CDR3nt: TGTGCCAGCAGCCGTACCTTGACGAAGAGCAATCAGCCCCAGCATTTT; CDR3aa: CASSRTLTKSNQPQHF
d_gene: .; v_gene: TRBV12-3/TRBV12-4; abundance: .; j_gene: TRBJ1-1; CDR3nt: TGTGCCAGCAGTTTTAGGACTGAAGCTTTCTTT; CDR3aa: CASSFRTEAFF
d_gene: .; v_gene: TRBV5-1; abundance: .; j_gene: TRBJ1-5; CDR3nt: TGCGCCAGCAGCTACGACACAGCCAGTCAGCCCCAGCATTTT; CDR3aa: CASSYDTASQPQHF
d_gene: TRBD1; v_gene: TRBV27; abundance: .; j_gene: TRBJ2-2; CDR3nt: TGTGCCAGCAGTTACCAAAGAGGGACAGGGGAGATCGCCGGGGAGCTGTTTTTT; CDR3aa: CASSYQRGTGEIAGELFF
d_gene: .; v_gene: TRBV5-1; abundance: .; j_gene: TRBJ1-2; CDR3nt: TGCGCCAGCAGCTTCTTCCGGGGGGAGCCGAGGGACTATGGCTACACCTTC; CDR3aa: CASSFFRGEPRDYGYTF
d_gene: .; v_gene: TRBV12-5; abundance: .; j_gene: TRBJ2-3; CDR3nt: TGTGCTAGTGGCCAGCTATCTTCTAGCACAGATACGCAGTATTTT; CDR3aa: CASGQLSSSTDTQYF
d_gene: .; v_gene: TRBV27; abundance: .; j_gene: TRBJ1-1; CDR3nt: TGTGCCAGCAGTTCGCGGGGGAACACTGAAGCTTTCTTT; CDR3aa: CASSSRGNTEAFF
d_gene: TRBD1; v_gene: TRBV2; abundance: .; j_gene: TRBJ2-7; CDR3nt: TGTGCCAGCAGTGTTGGGACAGGACTCGAGCAGTACTTC; CDR3aa: CASSVGTGLEQYF
d_gene: TRBD1; v_gene: TRBV9; abundance: .; j_gene: TRBJ2-2; CDR3nt: TGTGCCAGCAGCATAGGAGTTGGACAGGGGAACACCGGGGAGCTGTTTTTT; CDR3aa: CASSIGVGQGNTGELFF
d_gene: .; v_gene: TRBV7-2; abundance: .; j_gene: TRBJ1-5; CDR3nt: TGTGCCAGCAGCTCGGCGGCCGGCAATCAGCCCCAGCATTTT; CDR3aa: CASSSAAGNQPQHF
d_gene: TRBD1; v_gene: TRBV19; abundance: .; j_gene: TRBJ1-5; CDR3nt: TGTGCCAGCAAGATGGGACAGGGGAATCAGCCCCAGCATTTT; CDR3aa: CASKMGQGNQPQHF
d_gene: .; v_gene: TRBV6-6; abundance: .; j_gene: TRBJ2-1; CDR3nt: TGTGCCAGCAGCCCCCGGGGAGACCGAAGGTCTGGGTTCTTC; CDR3aa: CASSPRGDRRSGFF
d_gene: TRBD1; v_gene: TRBV9; abundance: .; j_gene: TRBJ1-2; CDR3nt: TGTGCCAGCAGCGTCTCCGGGACAGGGGGAGGCTACACCTTC; CDR3aa: CASSVSGTGGGYTF
d_gene: .; v_gene: TRBV7-7; abundance: .; j_gene: TRBJ2-1; CDR3nt: TGTGCTAGCAGCTTAGGGTCCAGCGGATACAATGAGCAGTTCTTC; CDR3aa: CASSLGSSGYNEQFF
d_gene: .; v_gene: TRBV5-4; abundance: .; j_gene: TRBJ1-1; CDR3nt: TGTGCCAGCAGCTTGGATCCTTTCCGGAACACTGAAGCTTTCTTT; CDR3aa: CASSLDPFRNTEAFF
d_gene: TRBD1; v_gene: TRBV4-2; abundance: .; j_gene: TRBJ1-1; CDR3nt: TGTGCCAGCAGCCAAGATACCTGGGTAGGGGGACAGGGTAGTCTGAACACTGAAGCTTTCTTT; CDR3aa: CASSQDTWVGGQGSLNTEAFF
d_gene: .; v_gene: TRBV15; abundance: .; j_gene: TRBJ2-6; CDR3nt: TGTGCCACCAGCAGAGGGGGGCAGGCTAGCTCTGGGGCCAACGTCCTGACTTTC; CDR3aa: CATSRGGQASSGANVLTF
d_gene: .; v_gene: TRBV27; abundance: .; j_gene: TRBJ1-5; CDR3nt: TGTGCCAGCAGTTTATCACTGGGTACCAATCAGCCCCAGCATTTT; CDR3aa: CASSLSLGTNQPQHF